The 31 T cell receptor beta chains presented below share a single source sample, sequenced in a study of blood T cell repertoires in COVID-19. Method: immunoSEQ multiplex PCR; TCRdb's copy keeps in-frame clones and lacks some. The table records 110,000 or so clones, 83% of them present only once. Material: peripheral blood. Receptor source: a woman in her sixties or seventies with acute or convalescent COVID-19.

Relative to its sample, this clone is medium-sized. The chain joins TRBV19 to TRBJ2-1; the D gene is possibly TRBD1 (6 bases). Germline CDR1 and CDR2: LNHDA and SQIVND (reference sequence). The germline V and J ends were trimmed by 8 bases and 8 bases, with 16 bases remaining between them. This CDR3 is 13 amino acids long. CDR3 in DNA: TGTGCCAGTTCTGAACAGGGAGCCGATGAGCAGTTCTTC. This encodes CASSEQGADEQFF.

The V and J genes are TRBV6-5 and TRBJ2-1, with 7 bases fitting TRBD1. The CDR3 is 15 amino acids. The V gene end was trimmed by 4 bases and the J gene end by 6 bases; junction bases not matched to a gene: 9. Per germline, CDR1 MNHEY and CDR2 SVGAGI. The CDR3 spells CASSSGQAPRNEQFF. Here the CDR3 DNA reads TGTGCCAGCAGTTCCGGACAGGCCCCCCGCAATGAGCAGTTCTTC.

The rearrangement joins TRBV2 to TRBJ2-3, with D perhaps TRBD1 (6 bases). Germline values: CDR1 SNHLY, CDR2 FYNNEI. This CDR3 has 15 amino acids. Trimming pared 2 bases from V and 1 base from J, leaving 10 bases between. CDR3 DNA sequence: TGTGCCAGCAGTGAAAGGGGGTGGGGCACAGATACGCAGTATTTT. Its protein is CASSERGWGTDTQYF. The variable domain in full, with the rest retrieved from reference TRBV2 and TRBJ2-3, is EPEVTQTPSHQVTQMGQEVILRCVPISNHLYFYWYRQILGQKVEFLVSFYNNEISEKSEIFDDQFSVERPDGSNFTLKIRSTKLEDSAMYFCASSERGWGTDTQYFGPGTRLTVL.

This clone has a single count. V and J are TRBV3-1 (or the pseudogene TRBV3-2) and TRBJ1-5; the match to TRBD1 covers 10 bases. V was pared by 4 bases and J by 6 bases, with 3 bases of the junction left unmatched. From germline, CDR1 is LGHDT and CDR2 YNNKEL (reference sequence). CDR3 length equals 14 residues. The CDR3 DNA is TGTGCCAGCAGCCCCAGGGACAGGGGTCAGCCCCAGCATTTT. Translation gives CASSPRDRGQPQHF.

The CDR3 region has the DNA TGTGCCAGCAGCCCCCCCGGGGGGGCATCCTACAATGAGCAGTTCTTC. Translating it yields CASSPPGGASYNEQFF. The chain carries TRBV7-2 and TRBJ2-1; 8 bases are shared with TRBD2. The germline V gene has CDR1 SGHTA and CDR2 FQGNSA. Trimming cost V 5 bases and J 1 base; bases outside gene matches: 7. The CDR3 is made up of 16 amino acids.

The V and J genes are TRBV4-1 and TRBJ1-4, with D possibly matching TRBD1 (5 bases). Between the trimmed V and J ends, which lost 1 base and 7 bases, there was a span of 19 bases. Per the germline V gene, CDR1 is MGHRA and CDR2 is YSYEKL. The CDR3 runs to 17 residues. CDR3 DNA: TGCGCCAGCAGCCAAGGGGGTTGGCCGCAGGGATTTGAAAAACTGTTTTTT. It yields the protein CASSQGGWPQGFEKLFF.

Here the CDR3 reads CASSFSTRSETQYF. The DNA for the CDR3 is TGCGCCAGCAGCTTTTCGACTAGGAGTGAGACCCAGTACTTC. This chain joins TRBV5-1 and TRBJ2-5; D perhaps matches TRBD2 (6 bases). Germline-derived CDR1 and CDR2 are SGHRS and YFSETQ. This CDR3 spans 14 amino acids. The ends were cut back, 2 bases at V and 5 bases at J, with 13 bases in the middle.

V usage is TRBV2 and J usage is TRBJ2-7; D uncertain. The germline CDR1 and CDR2 sequences are SNHLY and FYNNEI. The CDR3 spans 11 residues. The V end was cut by 5 bases, the J end by 7 bases, with 9 bases between. The CDR3: CASSQQTEQYF. The CDR3 nucleotides are TGTGCCAGCAGTCAGCAGACAGAGCAGTACTTC.

This clone was picked up one time. The rearrangement uses TRBV24-1 and TRBJ1-1; possible D gene TRBD1, 5 bases. The germline gives CDR1 KGHDR, CDR2 SFDVKD. Trimming removed 6 bases at V and 11 bases at J, with 12 bases between. The CDR3 sequence is 11 residues long. The CDR3 sequence: CATSYQGKAFF. CDR3 DNA: TGTGCCACCAGTTATCAGGGTAAGGCTTTCTTT.

The rearrangement links TRBV6-5 to TRBJ1-1; no firm D call. The CDR3 contains 13 residues. The V gene's germline CDR1 is MNHEY and CDR2 SVGAGI. Trimming took 5 bases from V and 4 from J, leaving 11 bases between them. DNA of the CDR3: TGTGCCAGCAGTCTGGAGGTAGGCACTGAAGCTTTCTTT. It specifies CASSLEVGTEAFF.

The chain combines TRBV14 with TRBJ1-2; the D gene is possibly TRBD1 (5 bases). Germline lookup yields CDR1 SGHDN and CDR2 FVKESK. V was trimmed by 1 base and J by 3 bases, leaving 9 bases between them. The CDR3 length is 14 residues. The CDR3 DNA is TGTGCCAGCAGCCAAGTCGGGACTCACTATGGCTACACCTTC. As protein: CASSQVGTHYGYTF.

The genes are TRBV18 and TRBJ1-1; D possibly corresponds to TRBD1 (6 bases). The CDR3 runs 16 residues. V lost 0 bases, J lost 9 bases, and 20 bases lay in between. In germline, CDR1 is KGHSH, CDR2 LQKENI. CDR3 bases: TGTGCCAGCTCACCACCGAATTTACAGGGCACCGGTAAAGCTTTCTTT. Amino acid sequence: CASSPPNLQGTGKAFF.

Only one count was recorded for this clone. This chain joins TRBV19 and TRBJ1-1; D is uncertain. The CDR3 runs to 14 residues. The germline CDR1 and CDR2 sequences are LNHDA and SQIVND (reference sequence). V was shortened by 3 bases and J by 1 base, with 9 bases between the two germline ends. CDR3 residues: CASSILNGNTEAFF. CDR3 DNA: TGTGCCAGTAGTATTCTGAACGGGAACACTGAAGCTTTCTTT. Together with reference TRBV19 and TRBJ1-1, the CDR3 gives the full variable domain: DGGITQSPKYLFRKEGQNVTLSCEQNLNHDAMYWYRQDPGQGLRLIYYSQIVNDFQKGDIAEGYSVSREKKESFPLTVTSAQKNPTAFYLCASSILNGNTEAFFGQGTRLTVV.

The chain combines TRBV24-1 with TRBJ1-1, with 7 bases aligning to TRBD1. CDR1 KGHDR and CDR2 SFDVKD come from the germline V gene. V dropped 9 bases and J dropped 3; count of bases not matched to a gene: 6. The length of the CDR3 is 13 residues. The CDR3 loop reads CATEGAVDTEAFF. CDR3 nucleotides: TGTGCCACCGAGGGGGCTGTGGACACTGAAGCTTTCTTT.

This sequence joins TRBV28 and TRBJ2-5, with D perhaps matching TRBD1 (5 bases). The CDR3 runs to 14 residues. V dropped 6 bases and J dropped 4 bases, with 15 bases sitting between them. Per germline, CDR1 MDHEN and CDR2 SYDVKM. The CDR3 coding sequence is TGTGCCAGCAGCCAATCAGGGTTATTAGAGACCCAGTACTTC. As protein: CASSQSGLLETQYF. The complete variable domain, with remaining parts taken from reference TRBV28 and TRBJ2-5, reads DVKVTQSSRYLVKRTGEKVFLECVQDMDHENMFWYRQDPGLGLRLIYFSYDVKMKEKGDIPEGYSVSREKKERFSLILESASTNQTSMYLCASSQSGLLETQYFGPGTRLLVL.

The chain recombines TRBV7-8 with TRBJ2-1, with 7 nucleotides matching TRBD2. The CDR3 extends over 16 amino acids. V lost 2 bases to trimming and J lost 7 bases; unmatched junction nucleotides: 11. From germline, CDR1 is SGHVS and CDR2 FQNEAQ. This CDR3 is CASSLNSAGVNNEQFF. CDR3 bases: TGTGCCAGCAGCTTAAATTCCGCGGGAGTGAATAATGAGCAGTTCTTC. Together with reference TRBV7-8 and TRBJ2-1, the CDR3 gives the full variable domain: GAGVSQSPRYKVAKRGQDVALRCDPISGHVSLFWYQQALGQGPEFLTYFQNEAQLDKSGLPSDRFFAERPEGSVSTLKIQRTQQEDSAVYLCASSLNSAGVNNEQFFGPGTRLTVL.

This clone was detected many times. The chain has TRBV7-9 and TRBJ1-2; no clear D. Trimming took off 5 bases at V and 8 bases at J, with 15 bases between the two ends. The V gene's germline CDR1 is SEHNR and CDR2 FQNEAQ (reference sequence). The length of the CDR3 is 13 residues. CDR3 sequence reads: CASSTESRRGYTF. The CDR3 nucleotides read TGTGCCAGCAGCACTGAAAGTCGGAGAGGCTACACCTTC.

The chain combines TRBV5-8 with TRBJ2-1; no definite D call. V shed 2 bases and J shed 3 bases, with 12 bases lying between them. This CDR3 comprises 15 residues. Germline V gives CDR1 SGHTS, CDR2 YDEGEE. The DNA for the CDR3 is TGTGCCAGCAGCTTTAGAGGCATGAACTACAATGAGCAGTTCTTC. Translation gives CASSFRGMNYNEQFF. Full variable domain (rest looked up from reference TRBV5-8 and TRBJ2-1): EAGVTQSPTHLIKTRGQQATLRCSPISGHTSVYWYQQALGLGLQFLLWYDEGEERNRGNFPPRFSGRQFPNYSSELNVNALELEDSALYLCASSFRGMNYNEQFFGPGTRLTVL.

The V call is TRBV28, the J call TRBJ1-4; D is perhaps TRBD1 (5 bases). This CDR3 has 16 amino acids. The germline gives CDR1 MDHEN, CDR2 SYDVKM. V lost 3 bases and J 7 bases, leaving 18 bases between the germline ends. The CDR3, as DNA: TGTGCCAGCAGTTTGGGGGAGGTGGCCCAAGGTGAAAAACTGTTTTTT. As protein: CASSLGEVAQGEKLFF. Full variable domain (remainder filled in from reference TRBV28 and TRBJ1-4): DVKVTQSSRYLVKRTGEKVFLECVQDMDHENMFWYRQDPGLGLRLIYFSYDVKMKEKGDIPEGYSVSREKKERFSLILESASTNQTSMYLCASSLGEVAQGEKLFFGSGTQLSVL.

The J gene is TRBJ2-1, the V gene TRBV3-1 (or the pseudogene TRBV3-2), with 10 bases identical to TRBD1. CDR1 is LGHDT and CDR2 is YNNKEL in the germline V gene (reference sequence). The CDR3 spans 17 residues. V lost 2 bases, J lost 15 bases, and 19 bases stayed unmatched. The CDR3 DNA follows: TGTGCCAGCAGCCAACAAACGACAGGGGGCGTCCCACGGGCGGGGTTCTTC. The encoded protein is CASSQQTTGGVPRAGFF.

The chain employs TRBV29-1 and TRBJ2-7, with D unresolved. Germline V gene sequence: CDR1 SQVTM, CDR2 ANQGSEA. V was cut by 5 bases and J by 6 bases, with 11 bases left in between. This CDR3 comprises 11 residues. CDR3 sequence (DNA): TGCAGCGTTTCTGACAAGTCCGAGCAGTACTTC. This translates into CSVSDKSEQYF.

This clone was detected only a few times. The chain combines TRBV19 with TRBJ1-1, with D possibly being TRBD1 (6 bases). The V gene's germline CDR1 is LNHDA and CDR2 SQIVND (reference sequence). V was pared by 6 bases and J by 2 bases, with 10 bases between. The CDR3 totals 13 residues. CDR3 DNA sequence: TGTGCCAGTAGCGGACAGCTCAACACTGAAGCTTTCTTT. It translates to CASSGQLNTEAFF.

The chain uses TRBV18 and TRBJ2-2, with D hard to call. CDR3 length: 13 residues. The germline gives CDR1 KGHSH, CDR2 LQKENI. Trimming removed 3 bases from V and 7 bases from J, with 9 bases in between. CDR3 protein: CASSPVRNGELFF. CDR3 sequence (DNA): TGTGCCAGCTCACCTGTGCGGAACGGGGAGCTGTTTTTT.

The chain carries TRBV24-1 and TRBJ2-7; perhaps TRBD1 as D (5 bases). Trimming took off 3 bases at V and 4 bases at J, with 9 bases between the two ends. The CDR3 is 13 amino acids. Germline CDR1 reads KGHDR; CDR2 reads SFDVKD. CDR3 DNA sequence: TGTGCCACCAGTGATGGGGCCAGGTACGAGCAGTACTTC. This gives the protein CATSDGARYEQYF.

The chain couples TRBV19 to TRBJ1-5; a weak D match, TRBD1 (6 bases). The germline gives CDR1 LNHDA, CDR2 SQIVND (reference sequence). V lost 3 bases, J lost 6 bases, and 15 bases lay in between. There are 15 residues in the CDR3. The CDR3 loop is CASSMENRARQPQHF. The CDR3 coding sequence is TGTGCCAGTAGTATGGAAAACAGGGCGCGTCAGCCCCAGCATTTT.

V gene TRBV5-1 combines with J gene TRBJ1-2, with 7 bases fitting TRBD1. CDR3 length equals 13 residues. V gave up 4 bases and J gave up 3 bases; unmatched junction bases: 3. Per the germline V gene, CDR1 is SGHRS and CDR2 is YFSETQ. CDR3: CASSITGDYGYTF. The CDR3 region has the DNA TGCGCCAGCAGCATCACAGGGGACTATGGCTACACCTTC. Full variable domain (outside the CDR3, taken from reference TRBV5-1 and TRBJ1-2): KAGVTQTPRYLIKTRGQQVTLSCSPISGHRSVSWYQQTPGQGLQFLFEYFSETQRNKGNFPGRFSGRQFSNSRSEMNVSTLELGDSALYLCASSITGDYGYTFGSGTRLTVV.

This clone was found once. V usage is TRBV5-1 and J usage is TRBJ2-4; D possibly corresponds to TRBD1 (6 bases). V was clipped by 0 bases and J by 8 bases, with 21 bases between them. The CDR3 consists of 17 residues. Looked up from germline, CDR1 is SGHRS and CDR2 is YFSETQ. CDR3 sequence (DNA): TGCGCCAGCAGCTTGGGGGCCTCTCAGGGGAAGAGGGACATTCAGTACTTC. Amino acids: CASSLGASQGKRDIQYF.

This chain connects TRBV7-9 to TRBJ2-7, with 9 bases lining up with TRBD1. Per germline, CDR1 SEHNR and CDR2 FQNEAQ (reference sequence). This CDR3 is built from 15 residues. After removal of 3 bases from V and 3 bases from J, the junction contained 6 bases not matched to a gene. In nucleotides, the CDR3 is TGTGCCAGCAGCTTGATCCTGGGACAGGGCTACGAGCAGTACTTC. It yields the protein CASSLILGQGYEQYF.

V gene TRBV30 combines with J gene TRBJ2-1; 7 bases match TRBD1. CDR3 length: 11 residues. After removal of 5 bases from V and 5 bases from J, the junction contained 0 bases not matched to a gene. The germline V gene has CDR1 GTSNPN and CDR2 SVGIG (reference sequence). CDR3 residues: CAWGQDNEQFF. The CDR3 DNA sequence: TGTGCCTGGGGACAGGACAATGAGCAGTTCTTC.

The chain links TRBV2 to TRBJ2-7; 7 bases align to TRBD1. The CDR3 spans 13 residues. The V gene's germline CDR1 is SNHLY and CDR2 FYNNEI. The trim removed 7 bases at V and 1 base at J, leaving 4 bases unmatched. The CDR3 here is CASTRQGSYEQYF. CDR3 DNA sequence: TGTGCCAGCACTAGACAGGGTTCCTACGAGCAGTACTTC.

The gene calls are TRBV7-9 and TRBJ2-3; maybe TRBD1 (6 bases). The CDR3 is 12 amino acids. Germline V lookup: CDR1 SEHNR, CDR2 FQNEAQ (reference sequence). Trimming stripped 6 bases from V and 12 bases from J, with 16 bases between. The CDR3 protein is CASSRFGTTQYF. CDR3 bases: TGTGCCAGCAGTAGGTTCGGGACAACACAGTATTTT. Full variable domain (rest looked up from reference TRBV7-9 and TRBJ2-3): DTGVSQNPRHKITKRGQNVTFRCDPISEHNRLYWYRQTLGQGPEFLTYFQNEAQLEKSRLLSDRFSAERPKGSFSTLEIQRTEQGDSAMYLCASSRFGTTQYFGPGTRLTVL.